This T cell receptor (beta chain) was profiled in a study of T cell repertoires in cytomegalovirus infection. At the level of the study: Public signatures in TCR beta pointed to CMV infection and matching HLA type.

V was clipped by 5 bases and J by 12 bases, with 20 bases between them. From germline, CDR1 is SGHTA and CDR2 FQGNSA. The CDR3 spans 14 residues. The table lists this clonotype with a few counts. No antigen is known for it. MiXCR, run by TCRdb on the reads, gives a single entry per CDR3 protein. Of 350,000 to 500,000 distinct CDR3 sequences in the sample, roughly 30% were seen once. Findings and limits, study-wide: Based on cumulative public TCR beta family frequency, carriers of CMV plus the relevant HLA were identified. HLA-C-restricted CMV clonotypes gave the most frequent clonotype in two of eight donors.

Sequencing used PBMCs. The origin of this receptor is a human donor in good health (CMV status not recorded). Some clones in this sample may be carry-over from other donors' samples. The rearrangement joins TRBV7-2 to TRBJ2-1; D possibly matches TRBD1 or TRBD2 (6 bases each). CDR3 DNA: TGTGCCAGCAGCCCTAATTCCGGGGGCCGGGGGCAGTTCTTC. Protein product: CASSPNSGGRGQFF.